Presented here are 22 T cell receptor beta chains from one specimen sequenced in a study of PD-1 blockade in classical Hodgkin lymphoma. Noted time point: cycle 4 day 1 (C4D1), after less than 7 weeks of nivolumab. Every patient had relapsed following autologous stem cell transplantation, and cohorts differed in brentuximab vedotin exposure. After PBMCs were thawed, their CD8+ T cells were isolated by magnetic negative selection. Libraries were prepared by immunoSEQ multiplex PCR; TCRdb keeps only in-frame clonotypes and omits some of them. The sample lists roughly 19,000 clones, roughly 90% occurring once. Source: CD8+ T cells from blood, taken before the fourth cycle of nivolumab. Source of these receptors: a human donor with classical Hodgkin lymphoma.

The V call is TRBV7-9, the J call TRBJ2-2; D not resolved. The V end lost 5 bases, the J end lost 0 bases, and 10 bases lay between the germline ends. The CDR3 length is 15 residues. Germline lookup yields CDR1 SEHNR and CDR2 FQNEAQ (reference sequence). The CDR3 DNA is TGTGCCAGCAGCCTCAGAGTCCCGAACACCGGGGAGCTGTTTTTT. Translated, it gives CASSLRVPNTGELFF.

The chain joins TRBV28 to TRBJ1-6; TRBD1 agrees at 7 bases. J gave up 8 bases and V 6 bases, and 10 bases lay outside the gene matches. Germline assignment: CDR1 MDHEN and CDR2 SYDVKM. The CDR3 runs to 15 residues. The CDR3 spells CASSIPGTVHSPLHF. CDR3 in DNA: TGTGCCAGCAGCATTCCCGGGACAGTACATTCACCCCTCCACTTT. The variable domain in full, with the rest retrieved from reference TRBV28 and TRBJ1-6, is DVKVTQSSRYLVKRTGEKVFLECVQDMDHENMFWYRQDPGLGLRLIYFSYDVKMKEKGDIPEGYSVSREKKERFSLILESASTNQTSMYLCASSIPGTVHSPLHFGNGTRLTVT.

On this clone: This same CDR3 is encoded by further DNA sequences in the sample. V is TRBV27 and J is TRBJ2-1, with D hard to call. CDR1 and CDR2 (germline): MNHEY, SMNVEV (reference sequence). The CDR3 runs 14 residues. Trimming took off 5 bases at V and 0 bases at J, with 8 bases between the two ends. The CDR3, as DNA: TGTGCCAGCAGTCCCGTCAGCTCCTACAATGAGCAGTTCTTC. Its translation is CASSPVSSYNEQFF.

CDR3 residues: CASSIEVAGREQYF. Here the CDR3 DNA reads TGTGCCAGTAGTATAGAGGTAGCGGGACGGGAGCAGTACTTC. The chain uses TRBV19 and TRBJ2-7; TRBD2 aligns across 8 bases. CDR1 and CDR2 from the germline V gene are LNHDA and SQIVND (reference sequence). The CDR3 covers 14 residues. Trimming took 0 bases from V and 7 from J; bases not matched to a gene: 5.

The J gene is TRBJ2-1, the V gene TRBV6-1; TRBD1 or TRBD2 may be the D gene (5 bases each). V was pared by 8 bases and J by 13 bases, with 24 bases between. CDR1 and CDR2 (germline): MNHNS, SASEGT. The CDR3 consists of 14 residues. The CDR3 DNA sequence: TGTGCCAGCGCCGGGACCCATACGGAGTTATCACAGTTCTTC. Encoded protein: CASAGTHTELSQFF.

This clone showed up just a few times. The V and J genes are TRBV10-1 and TRBJ1-2; D unclear. Germline lookup yields CDR1 WNHNN and CDR2 SYGVQD (reference sequence). The V end lost 4 bases, the J end lost 5 bases, and 11 bases lay between the germline ends. This CDR3 contains 13 residues. The CDR3 DNA reads TGCGCCAGCAGTGGAGCACCAGATTATGGCTACACCTTC. The encoded protein is CASSGAPDYGYTF.

V usage is TRBV5-4 and J usage is TRBJ2-1; D may be TRBD2 (5 bases). The V end lost 7 bases, the J end lost 4 bases, and 15 bases lay between the germline ends. This CDR3 is 14 amino acids long. Germline V gene sequence: CDR1 SGHNT, CDR2 YYREEE (reference sequence). CDR3 sequence (DNA): TGTGCCAGCTCGGAGGTAGAACTATACAATGAGCAGTTCTTC. Its translation is CASSEVELYNEQFF.

V and J are TRBV28 and TRBJ2-5; 12 bases are a match to TRBD2. Germline loops: CDR1 MDHEN, CDR2 SYDVKM. V gave up 5 bases and J gave up 7 bases; unmatched junction bases: 8. This CDR3 is 15 amino acids long. The CDR3 protein is CASSTLAGGPGTQYF. The CDR3 DNA follows: TGTGCCAGCAGTACCCTAGCGGGAGGGCCAGGGACCCAGTACTTC.

The chain carries TRBV9 and TRBJ2-2; D perhaps matches TRBD2 (5 bases). The CDR3 length is 21 residues. The V end lost 0 bases, the J end lost 2 bases, and 26 bases lay between the germline ends. Germline lookup yields CDR1 SGDLS and CDR2 YYNGEE. CDR3 DNA sequence: TGTGCCAGCAGCGTAGCTACTGGTTTGCGGGCACAGAACGTAAACACCGGGGAGCTGTTTTTT. Its protein product is CASSVATGLRAQNVNTGELFF.

This clone came up once. The chain employs TRBV7-8 and TRBJ2-7; perhaps D is TRBD1 or TRBD2 (5 bases each). V gave up 5 bases and J gave up 2 bases, with 19 bases separating them. Germline V CDR1 and CDR2: SGHVS, FQNEAQ. The CDR3 runs to 16 residues. As DNA, the CDR3 is TGTGCCAGCAGCCCCGGGGACGCCGAGTACACCTACGAGCAGTACTTC. It specifies CASSPGDAEYTYEQYF. Combining the CDR3 with reference TRBV7-8 and TRBJ2-7 gives the whole variable domain GAGVSQSPRYKVAKRGQDVALRCDPISGHVSLFWYQQALGQGPEFLTYFQNEAQLDKSGLPSDRFFAERPEGSVSTLKIQRTQQEDSAVYLCASSPGDAEYTYEQYFGPGTRLTVT.

V is TRBV27 and J is TRBJ2-5; 9 bases fit TRBD2. The CDR3 extends over 18 amino acids. Germline trimming cut 6 bases from V and 4 bases from J; bases unmatched to any gene: 18. Germline V gene data show CDR1 as MNHEY and CDR2 as SMNVEV (reference sequence). The CDR3 DNA sequence: TGTGCCAGCAGACATAGGGGGACCCCGGGACTAGCTTCAGAGACCCAGTACTTC. It translates to CASRHRGTPGLASETQYF.

In its sample, this clone was seen once. The V and J genes are TRBV2 and TRBJ2-7, with 10 bases identical to TRBD1. CDR1 SNHLY and CDR2 FYNNEI come from the germline V gene. Losses at the gene ends were 8 bases for V and 4 bases for J; bases not matched to a gene: 8. This CDR3 is built from 14 residues. The CDR3 sequence: CASAFRDRGYEQYF. In DNA, the CDR3 is TGTGCCAGCGCGTTCCGGGACAGGGGATACGAGCAGTACTTC.

As regards this clone: The junction departs from the called germline gene at one end, perhaps through a read error. The chain carries TRBV27 and TRBJ1-1, with D possibly being TRBD1 (5 bases). This CDR3 spans 13 amino acids. CDR1 is MNHEY and CDR2 is SMNVEV in the germline V gene (reference sequence). The CDR3 reads CASSLSGPAEAFF. The CDR3 DNA reads TGTGCCAGCAGTCTATCAGGGCCGGCTGAAGCTTTCTTT.

The V call is TRBV25-1, the J call TRBJ1-1; possibly TRBD1 for D (5 bases). The CDR3 is 12 amino acids. V lost 6 bases to trimming and J lost 10 bases, with 15 bases between them. Per the germline V gene, CDR1 is MGHDK and CDR2 is SYGVNS. The CDR3 region is CASSFMDGTAFF. In DNA form, the CDR3 reads TGTGCCAGCAGCTTTATGGACGGGACAGCTTTCTTT.

The sample holds one count of this clone. The chain joins TRBV6-1 to TRBJ2-7; no clear D. The CDR3 loop spans 12 amino acids. Germline CDR1 reads MNHNS; CDR2 reads SASEGT. The V gene lost 3 bases and the J gene lost 2 bases, with 5 bases spanning the gap. CDR3 protein: CASSETPYEQYF. CDR3 in DNA: TGTGCCAGCAGTGAGACGCCCTACGAGCAGTACTTC.

This chain connects TRBV11-2 to TRBJ2-5; D uncertain. This CDR3 spans 13 amino acids. Germline V gives CDR1 SGHAT, CDR2 FQNNGV. Trimming shortened V by 5 bases and J by 7 bases, and 14 bases separated the two germline ends. CDR3 loop: CASSLGLFGTQYF. CDR3 DNA sequence: TGTGCCAGCAGCCTGGGCCTGTTTGGGACCCAGTACTTC.

V gene TRBV11-2 combines with J gene TRBJ2-5; 7 bases are shared with TRBD2. Germline V gene data show CDR1 as SGHAT and CDR2 as FQNNGV. Trimming at V came to 7 bases and at J to 9 bases, leaving 17 bases not matched to a gene. The CDR3 totals 15 residues. The CDR3 DNA is TGTGCCAGCACCCCGACTAGCCCCATCGGCGAGGCCCAGTACTTC. Its translation: CASTPTSPIGEAQYF. Complete variable domain (other parts from reference TRBV11-2 and TRBJ2-5): EAGVAQSPRYKIIEKRQSVAFWCNPISGHATLYWYQQILGQGPKLLIQFQNNGVVDDSQLPKDRFSAERLKGVDSTLKIQPAKLEDSAVYLCASTPTSPIGEAQYFGPGTRLLVL.

V and J are TRBV7-5 and TRBJ1-2; whether TRBD1, the table's D call, matches the DNA was not checked. TRBV7-5 is a pseudogene segment. The CDR3 sequence is 18 residues long. CDR3: CVRSLLKMGGQGGYGYTF. For the CDR3, the DNA is TGTGTCAGAAGCTTACTTAAAATGGGCGGACAGGGCGGTTATGGCTACACCTTC.

The gene calls are TRBV27 and TRBJ1-2; 7 nucleotides match TRBD1. V gave up 5 bases and J gave up 4 bases; unmatched junction bases: 10. In germline, CDR1 is MNHEY, CDR2 SMNVEV (reference sequence). This CDR3 region has 15 residues. The CDR3 sequence is CASSVTQGNIYGYTF. The DNA for the CDR3 is TGTGCCAGCAGTGTGACACAGGGGAATATCTATGGCTACACCTTC.

The chain uses TRBV30 and TRBJ2-2; TRBD1 is a possible D gene (6 bases). Trimming removed 4 bases at V and 0 bases at J, with 15 bases between. Per the germline V gene, CDR1 is GTSNPN and CDR2 is SVGIG (reference sequence). The CDR3 spans 16 residues. The CDR3 region is CAWITPGTTNTGELFF. In DNA, the CDR3 is TGTGCCTGGATTACCCCCGGGACAACGAACACCGGGGAGCTGTTTTTT.

The genes are TRBV7-8 and TRBJ2-7; D gene uncertain. V gave up 1 base and J gave up 1 base, with 5 bases separating them. The germline V gene has CDR1 SGHVS and CDR2 FQNEAQ. The CDR3 spans 13 residues. The CDR3: CASSLESSYEQYF. CDR3 nucleotide sequence: TGTGCCAGCAGCTTAGAGAGTTCCTACGAGCAGTACTTC.

The V and J genes are TRBV28 and TRBJ2-7, with 8 nucleotides matching TRBD1. J was trimmed by 5 bases and V by 5 bases; bases with no gene match: 5. The CDR3 runs 13 residues. From germline, CDR1 is MDHEN and CDR2 SYDVKM. The CDR3 here is CASSTQGANEQYF. The CDR3 nucleotides are TGTGCCAGCAGTACTCAGGGGGCGAACGAGCAGTACTTC.